One and the same sample provided the 8 T cell receptor beta chains below, sequenced in a study of T cell clonality in common variable immunodeficiency. Sequenced by immunoSEQ multiplex PCR; TCRdb stores in-frame clones only, minus some. Sampling found 45,000 to 65,000 clones, none seen once. The source material was peripheral blood mononuclear cells. The source of these receptors is a person aged 18 to 75 in good health.

This clone appeared many times. Sequencing ends 3 residues short of the CDR3 end; the germline J gene provides the rest. J is TRBJ2-7 and V is TRBV5-1, with 12 bases aligning to TRBD1. CDR1 is SGHRS, CDR2 YFSETQ, per germline. CDR3 size: 15 residues. The trim removed 4 bases at V and 5 bases at J, leaving 7 bases unmatched. Incomplete CDR3 DNA: TGCGCCAGCAGCCCGGGACAGGGGGCCTTCGACGAG. It specifies CASSPGQGAFDE. The CDR3 in its entirety is CASSPGQGAFDEQYF.

The sample holds many counts of this clone. The missing CDR3 end, 3 residues past where the read stops, is filled in from the germline J gene. The chain combines TRBV7-3 with TRBJ1-6; 8 bases match TRBD1. The germline V gene has CDR1 SGHTA and CDR2 FQGTGA. Germline trimming cut 2 bases from V and 6 bases from J; bases unmatched to any gene: 3. This CDR3 is built from 15 residues. The CDR3 DNA, read in part, is TGTGCCAGCAGCTTATCAGGACAGGGTAATTCACCC. It yields the protein CASSLSGQGNSP. The complete CDR3 reads CASSLSGQGNSPLHF. The full variable domain, with the rest looked up from reference TRBV7-3 and TRBJ1-6, is GAGVSQTPSNKVTEKGKYVELRCDPISGHTALYWYRQSLGQGPEFLIYFQGTGAADDSGLPNDRFFAVRPEGSVSTLKIQRTERGDSAVYLCASSLSGQGNSPLHFGNGTRLTVT.

This clone has at least ten counts. Read data end 3 residues before the CDR3 end; the end is taken from the germline J gene. The chain uses TRBV20-1 and TRBJ1-2; D perhaps matches TRBD1 (5 bases). Germline loops: CDR1 DFQATT, CDR2 SNEGSKA (reference sequence). The CDR3 runs to 11 residues. CDR3 DNA, as far as it was read: TGCAGTGCACCGGGACTGGACGGC. As protein: CSAPGLDG. In full, the CDR3 reads CSAPGLDGYTF.

Concerning this clone: The read ends 3 residues early relative to the CDR3; the germline J gene fills the gap. This chain uses TRBV18 with TRBJ1-1; D might be TRBD1 (6 bases). This CDR3 is built from 13 residues. Germline values: CDR1 KGHSH, CDR2 LQKENI. V lost 6 bases and J 1 base, leaving 9 bases between the germline ends. CDR3 sequence reads: CASSPGQNTEAFF. The covered CDR3 bases are TGTGCCAGCTCGCCGGGACAGAACACTGAA. The variable domain in full, with the rest retrieved from reference TRBV18 and TRBJ1-1, is NAGVMQNPRHLVRRRGQEARLRCSPMKGHSHVYWYRQLPEEGLKFMVYLQKENIIDESGMPKERFSAEFPKEGPSILRIQQVVRGDSAAYFCASSPGQNTEAFFGQGTRLTVV.

This clone was counted at least ten times. The read is 3 residues too short to cover the CDR3 end, so that end is filled in from the germline J gene. The genes are TRBV20-1 and TRBJ2-1; 7 bases fit TRBD2. The CDR3 runs 15 residues. From germline, CDR1 is DFQATT and CDR2 SNEGSKA (reference sequence). V gave up 3 bases and J gave up 7 bases; unmatched junction bases: 12. CDR3 DNA, as far as it was read: TGCAGTGCTAGGTTACTAGCGCACCACGTGAATGAG. Translation: CSARLLAHHVNE. From start to end, the CDR3 is CSARLLAHHVNEQFF.

This clone appeared a few times. The CDR3 end lies 3 residues beyond the end of the read and is filled in from the germline J gene. The chain uses TRBV2 and TRBJ1-5, with a possible D match to TRBD1 (6 bases). V dropped 6 bases and J dropped 5 bases, with 23 bases sitting between them. Germline V lookup: CDR1 SNHLY, CDR2 FYNNEI. The CDR3 has 17 amino acids. CDR3 in amino acids: CASRNPLRQVRDQPQHF. CDR3 DNA (partial): TGTGCCAGCAGGAACCCCCTTCGACAGGTACGGGATCAGCCC.

This clone was recorded at least ten times. The CDR3 end falls 3 residues outside the read, so it is completed with the germline J gene. The chain couples TRBV10-3 to TRBJ2-4; TRBD1 matches 9 bases. The CDR3 has 15 amino acids. CDR1 and CDR2 from the germline V gene are ENHRY and SYGVKD. The CDR3 loop reads CAIRPGQGTFRGQYF. The covered CDR3 bases are TGTGCCATCAGGCCGGGACAGGGAACCTTCCGGGGT.

There are many counts of this clone. The read comes to an end 3 residues before the CDR3 does, leaving the germline J gene to fill in the end. This sequence joins TRBV2 and TRBJ2-5; D is possibly TRBD2 (6 bases). Germline CDR1 and CDR2: SNHLY and FYNNEI. This CDR3 is built from 14 residues. V was cut by 0 bases and J by 4 bases, with 9 bases left in between. CDR3 sequence reads: CASSEAAGRETQYF. The CDR3 DNA, read in part, is TGTGCCAGCAGTGAAGCGGCGGGGCGAGAGACC. Looking up the rest from reference TRBV2 and TRBJ2-5 gives the full variable domain: EPEVTQTPSHQVTQMGQEVILRCVPISNHLYFYWYRQILGQKVEFLVSFYNNEISEKSEIFDDQFSVERPDGSNFTLKIRSTKLEDSAMYFCASSEAAGRETQYFGPGTRLLVL.